The rows below give T cell receptor beta chains drawn from one sample of a study of T cells in Graves' hyperthyroidism and ophthalmopathy. Using its own MiXCR run on the multiplex PCR reads, TCRdb lists one record per CDR3 protein. Of 350,000 to 500,000 distinct CDR3 sequences in the sample, roughly 15% are singletons; the top ten hold 5.3%. Specimen: blood. The receptors shown here come from a woman aged 18-35 years with Graves' hyperthyroidism. CDR3s include the opening cysteine and the closing phenylalanine or tryptophan. The D gene is left open where the match is weak. Clone size is not always given. Where it is, it says once, few, many or a class for expanded clones.

v_gene,abundance,d_gene,j_gene,CDR3nt,CDR3aa
TRBV27,many,NA,TRBJ2-7,TGTGCCAGCCGGGTCGCCAGGACGTACTACGAGCAGTACTTC,CASRVARTYYEQYF
TRBV20-1,few,TRBD1,TRBJ1-6,TGCAGTGCTACTCCGGGACAGGGGGCCGACGGGACACCCCTCCACTTT,CSATPGQGADGTPLHF
TRBV29-1,many,TRBD1,TRBJ2-7,TGCAGCGTGACTTCGACAGGGGTCTACGAGCAGTACTTC,CSVTSTGVYEQYF
TRBV7-2,many,TRBD2,TRBJ2-5,TGTGCCAGCAGCCCATCTGGACTAGGGGCAGAGACCCAGTACTTC,CASSPSGLGAETQYF
TRBV10-3,few,NA,TRBJ2-7,TGTGCCATCAGTGACGGGTTGAGCAACGAGCAGTACTTC,CAISDGLSNEQYF
TRBV13,few,NA,TRBJ2-2,TGTGCCAGCAGCTCCCCGGACGCAGGAACGAACACCGGGGAGCTGTTTTTT,CASSSPDAGTNTGELFF
TRBV12-3/TRBV12-4,many,NA,TRBJ2-5,TGTGCCAGCAGTTCCAACCGGTGGGAGACCCAGTACTTC,CASSSNRWETQYF
TRBV10-3,many,NA,TRBJ2-7,TGTGCCATCAGTGAGGTAGCCTACGAGCAGTACTTC,CAISEVAYEQYF
TRBV30,many,NA,TRBJ2-3,TGTGCCTGGAGAGGAACTCAGTCTAGCACAGATACGCAGTATTTT,CAWRGTQSSTDTQYF
TRBV4-3,NA,TRBD1,TRBJ2-7,TGCGCCAGCAGCCAGATGACGGGACAGGGGCACTACGAGCAGTACTTC,CASSQMTGQGHYEQYF
TRBV7-8,many,NA,TRBJ2-1,TGTGCCAGCAGCTTAACGCCGGACTTTTCCTACAATGAGCAGTTCTTC,CASSLTPDFSYNEQFF
TRBV30,NA,TRBD2,TRBJ2-2,TGTGCCGGGGCTAGCGGGAGGGACACCGGGGAGCTGTTTTTT,CAGASGRDTGELFF
TRBV7-9,few,TRBD1,TRBJ1-4,TGTGCCAGCAGCTCCTCCGGGACAGACAATGAAAAACTGTTTTTT,CASSSSGTDNEKLFF
TRBV28,many,NA,TRBJ2-2,TGTGCCAGCAGTCAACGGCGGGGGCTATCGCTATCGGGGGAGCTGTTTTTT,CASSQRRGLSLSGELFF
TRBV6-8,few,NA,TRBJ1-4,TGTGCCAGCAGTTACTGGACCAGTCGAGGTGAAAAACTGTTTTTT,CASSYWTSRGEKLFF
TRBV11-2,many,NA,TRBJ1-6,TGTGCCAGCAGCTTAGGACAATTTAATTCACCCCTCCACTTT,CASSLGQFNSPLHF
TRBV2,many,NA,TRBJ2-1,TGTGCCAGCAGTGAAATAGGGGTTAGCTCCTACAATGAGCAGTTCTTC,CASSEIGVSSYNEQFF
TRBV30,many,NA,TRBJ1-2,TGTGCCTGGAGTTCCCCCCTTTATAATGGAGGTTTCACCTTC,CAWSSPLYNGGFTF
TRBV10-3,many,NA,TRBJ1-1,TGTGCCATCAGGGGACGGGTGAACACTGAAGCTTTCTTT,CAIRGRVNTEAFF
TRBV30,many,NA,TRBJ2-1,TGTGCCTGGAGTAGCGGAGGTGGGGATGAGCAGTTCTTC,CAWSSGGGDEQFF
TRBV2,few,NA,TRBJ2-7,TGTGCCAGCAGGACGTCAGGGCAGCCTGGTTACGAGCAGTACTTC,CASRTSGQPGYEQYF
TRBV7-2,NA,NA,TRBJ2-7,TGTGCCAGCAGCCCCGACTCTGGGGGAGCCTACGAGCAGCACTTC,CASSPDSGGAYEQHF
TRBV7-9,few,NA,TRBJ2-4,TGTGCCAGCAGCTTAAGTTTTGGAGGGGTGGGAAACATTCAGTACTTC,CASSLSFGGVGNIQYF
TRBV28,many,TRBD1,TRBJ1-1,TGTGCCAGCAGTCCGGGGACAGCCCCAATGAACACTGAAGCTTTCTTT,CASSPGTAPMNTEAFF
TRBV30,many,NA,TRBJ1-6,TGTGCCTGGAGTGAGCAGGGAATCTCACCCCTCCACTTT,CAWSEQGISPLHF
TRBV28,many,NA,TRBJ2-3,TGTGCCAGCAGTTTATACGGGAGTATTAGCACAGATACGCAGTATTTT,CASSLYGSISTDTQYF
TRBV2,many,TRBD2,TRBJ2-1,TGTGCCAGCAGGGAACTAGCGGGAAACTCCTACAATGAGCAGTTCTTC,CASRELAGNSYNEQFF